This T cell receptor beta chain was captured by sequencing in a study of tumor and adjacent non-tumor tissue in lung cancer. Notes on the study in general: In normal lung, the top 100 clones were significantly more dominant than in tumor.

RNA was extracted from bulk tissue without any cell sorting. This non-tumor lung sample came from over 3 cm beyond the tumor edge. Donors were chemotherapy-naive, newly diagnosed lung cancer surgical patients in China, August–November 2014. Three rounds of nested PCR, following a modified ARM-PCR protocol, produced the TCRbeta library. TCRdb used MiXCR to reprocess the multiplex PCR reads, holding one entry per CDR3 protein. The sample yields 100,000 or so distinct CDR3 sequences, 65% seen once. The germline gives CDR1 MNHEY, CDR2 SVGEGT. The CDR3 has 15 amino acids. With regard to this clonotype: Its antigen is unknown. Relative to the germline gene, one junction end is altered; a read error may explain this.

The TCR was taken from a man younger than 40 with non-small cell lung cancer. The material sequenced was distant non-tumor lung tissue. The genes are TRBV6-2 or TRBV6-3 and TRBJ2-6; 7 nucleotides match TRBD1. The CDR3 sequence is CANNSRGPGANVLTF. CDR3 sequence (DNA): TGTGCCAACAATTCTAGGGGGCCCGGGGCCAATGTCCTGACTTTC.